Listed below are T cell receptor beta chains from one sample, sequenced in a study of blood T cells in healthy people across ages. Each CDR3 protein gets one entry after TCRdb re-called the 5' RACE reads with MiXCR. The table lists approximately 360,000 distinct CDR3 sequences, more than 45% of them singletons. The sequenced sample was blood. The receptor set was obtained from a man aged 60 to 75 in good health. Each CDR3 is given without its conserved first and last residue. Size values are once, few and many counts, or a class for expanded clones, and some rows have none.

TRBV20-1	.	TRBJ1-5	SAQRGGGRGNQPQH
TRBV20-1	.	TRBJ2-5	SAWTHSETQY
TRBV24-1	few	TRBJ2-2	ATSPGVTTGELF
TRBV28	once	TRBJ2-7	ASSLKAALYEQY
TRBV12-3/TRBV12-4	.	TRBJ2-1	ASTPSANNERF
TRBV5-6	.	TRBJ2-1	ASNLASGRDNEQF
TRBV29-1	.	TRBJ2-5	SVVIGVETQY
TRBV7-2	.	TRBJ2-1	ASSPQRGARAKQF
TRBV6-5	.	TRBJ1-1	ASSEQMSTEAF
TRBV14	.	TRBJ1-2	ASSQVPGYGYT
TRBV7-6	.	TRBJ2-2	ASSLVGAGGPGELF
TRBV27	.	TRBJ2-5	ASSATVVGETQY
TRBV15	.	TRBJ2-1	ATSSSNRGEQF
TRBV7-2	.	TRBJ2-5	ASSLAGRAGAPSPRETQY
TRBV12-3/TRBV12-4	many	TRBJ2-5	ASSPARTRQETQY
TRBV12-3/TRBV12-4	.	TRBJ2-1	ASSASRGAGDEQF
TRBV30	.	TRBJ2-1	AWSGLANEQF
TRBV27	.	TRBJ2-3	ASSVMIGDTQY
TRBV7-2	few	TRBJ1-1	ASSLAGPTEAF
TRBV2	.	TRBJ2-7	ASTEMGTGSYEQY
TRBV27	few	TRBJ1-4	ASSIQGAREKLF
TRBV11-2	few	TRBJ2-5	ASSTAVPGTQY
TRBV3-1	.	TRBJ1-6	ASSQGGSNSPLH
TRBV29-1	.	.	SVEPIAGSGQETQF
TRBV20-1	.	TRBJ2-4	SARNFGRVEQY
TRBV12-3/TRBV12-4	.	TRBJ2-2	ASSAGRATGTGELF
TRBV7-8	.	TRBJ1-6	ASSLGAGPNSPLH
TRBV5-1	.	.	ASSTRAAREQY
TRBV4-2	few	TRBJ2-3	ASSQGGVGDTQY
TRBV5-1	few	TRBJ2-1	ASSLAGGTSYNEQF
TRBV14	.	TRBJ2-7	AGSQDLGQAEEQY
TRBV14	.	TRBJ2-3	ASSPAFGTDTQY
TRBV7-2	few	TRBJ2-7	ASSSSIAGGYEQY
TRBV28	.	TRBJ2-1	ASTLQPGLRIDNEQF
TRBV4-3	few	TRBJ1-4	ASSQAVGGNEKLF
TRBV4-2	many	TRBJ2-6	ASSQEQDRPGANVLT
TRBV7-9	.	.	ASSLGPLAGGSSYEQY
TRBV4-3	.	TRBJ2-7	ASSQVGSGRLEQY
TRBV6-2/TRBV6-3	many	TRBJ2-6	AGRGTPVSGANVLT
TRBV2	.	TRBJ1-1	ASNEGRAF
TRBV4-2	many	TRBJ2-5	ASSQGTTGPETQY
TRBV7-2	.	TRBJ1-1	ASSPRVQGRVATEAF
TRBV20-1	.	TRBJ2-1	SAKAPSSYNEQF
TRBV20-1	few	.	SAGGSLREQY
TRBV30	.	TRBJ1-2	AWTSTPVGARGYT
TRBV20-1	.	TRBJ2-1	STKTSGRKLSYNEQF
TRBV7-3	.	TRBJ1-1	ASSLTRKTEAF
TRBV7-2	.	TRBJ2-7	ASSLRVTGHYEQY
TRBV29-1	many	TRBJ1-2	SVTQGYNGYT
TRBV7-2	.	TRBJ2-3	ASSSPRSVTDTQY
TRBV7-2	many	TRBJ2-7	ASSPPGLVPYEQY
TRBV27	.	TRBJ1-4	ASSWAQNNEKLF
TRBV20-1	.	TRBJ2-3	SARPQGGDRAVRYAY
TRBV20-1	.	TRBJ2-1	SAPSFDGGRGDEQF
TRBV29-1	.	TRBJ2-5	SVTGDGQETQY
TRBV7-8	many	TRBJ2-3	ASSGGGRGKSTDTQY